This T cell receptor (beta chain) emerged from a study of identical twins. MiXCR, run by TCRdb on the 5' RACE reads, gives a single entry per CDR3 protein. There are fewer than 450,000 distinct CDR3 sequences in the sample; 8.5% to 10% occur only once, and under 9.5% lies in the top ten. This clonotype has ten or more counts. Per germline, CDR1 SGDLS and CDR2 YYNGEE. The CDR3 loop spans 14 amino acids. V lost 6 bases and J 0 bases, leaving 12 bases between the germline ends. The sequence came from a woman aged 45-59 years in good health. This chain connects TRBV9 to TRBJ1-1; possibly TRBD1 for D (6 bases). The sequenced sample was naive T cells sorted from blood. CDR3 region: CASTLGGLNTEAFF. The CDR3 DNA is TGTGCCAGCACCCTTGGGGGGCTGAACACTGAAGCTTTCTTT.